This entry lists 6 T cell receptor beta chains sequenced from one sample in a study of B cell selection in AIRE deficiency. Profiled with immunoSEQ multiplex PCR; TCRdb holds only in-frame clones, not every one. The table records roughly 14,000 clones, roughly 91% of them present only once. Regulatory T cells were sorted as CD4+CD25hiCD127low/negative cells. Material: Tregs sorted from PBMCs. These receptors all stem from a human donor with AIRE deficiency.

The chain recombines TRBV7-2 with TRBJ1-1; D is uncertain. The CDR3 totals 15 residues. V dropped 2 bases and J dropped 4 bases, with 14 bases sitting between them. CDR1 and CDR2 (germline): SGHTA, FQGNSA. CDR3 nucleotide sequence: TGTGCCAGCAGCTTAAGGTCTGGGGTGCCCACTGAAGCTTTCTTT. It yields the protein CASSLRSGVPTEAFF.

The gene calls are TRBV14 and TRBJ2-2, with a tentative D call TRBD2 (5 bases). V dropped 4 bases and J dropped 7 bases, with 19 bases sitting between them. This CDR3 is 16 amino acids long. CDR1 and CDR2 (germline): SGHDN, FVKESK. The CDR3 DNA sequence: TGTGCCAGCAGCCCTAATCCGGGGTATATTGGCGGGGAGCTGTTTTTT. Protein: CASSPNPGYIGGELFF.

The V gene is TRBV19, the J gene TRBJ1-1, with D possibly being TRBD1 (6 bases). V was shortened by 6 bases and J by 4 bases, with 6 bases between the two germline ends. CDR3 size: 11 residues. Germline V gives CDR1 LNHDA, CDR2 SQIVND (reference sequence). The CDR3, as DNA: TGTGCCAGTAGACAGGGCACTGAAGCTTTCTTT. Translated, it gives CASRQGTEAFF.

This clone was found a few times. The chain couples TRBV6-1 to TRBJ1-5; D call uncertain. The length of the CDR3 is 15 residues. Deletions cut 1 base from V and 5 bases from J, with 12 bases between. CDR1 is MNHNS, CDR2 SASEGT, per germline. CDR3 DNA sequence: TGTGCCAGCAGTGAAGGCTTCGGGTACGATCAGCCCCAGCATTTT. Protein product: CASSEGFGYDQPQHF.

The chain recombines TRBV10-3 with TRBJ2-7, with D hard to call. There are 13 residues in the CDR3. V was cut by 6 bases and J by 1 base, with 10 bases left in between. The germline V gene encodes CDR1 ENHRY and CDR2 SYGVKD. Here the CDR3 reads CAIRDRTSYEQYF. CDR3 bases: TGTGCCATCAGGGATCGAACTTCCTACGAGCAGTACTTC.

This sequence joins TRBV6-6 and TRBJ1-5; no firm D call. The CDR3 runs to 14 residues. V lost 6 bases and J lost 4, with 13 bases in between. In germline, CDR1 is MNHNY, CDR2 SVGAGI (reference sequence). This CDR3 is CASSLVTVNQPQHF. CDR3 nucleotides: TGTGCCAGCAGCCTGGTGACGGTAAATCAGCCCCAGCATTTT.